A selection of T cell receptor beta chains follows, all from one sample in a study of Graves' ophthalmopathy and Graves' hyperthyroidism. One entry per CDR3 protein results from TCRdb running MiXCR on the multiplex PCR reads. This table holds 350,000 to 450,000 distinct CDR3 sequences, about 21% found once. The sample was peripheral blood. These receptors were obtained from a woman between 18 and 30 years old with stable Graves' hyperthyroidism. CDR3s include the opening cysteine and the closing phenylalanine or tryptophan. A D gene is named only where the DNA matches it firmly. Size is stated for part of the rows, as once, few or many counts, or as a class when the clone is expanded.

clone size,J gene,D gene,V gene,CDR3 protein,CDR3 DNA
many,TRBJ2-5,-,TRBV7-3,CASSSRNKETQYF,TGTGCCAGCAGCTCACGAAACAAAGAGACCCAGTACTTC
many,TRBJ2-5,TRBD2,TRBV20-1,CSARDLPTSGRFPETQYF,TGCAGTGCTAGAGATCTCCCGACTAGCGGGAGATTCCCAGAGACCCAGTACTTC
many,TRBJ2-7,-,TRBV6-5,CASSSPRGPYEQYF,TGTGCCAGCAGTTCCCCCCGGGGACCATACGAGCAGTACTTC
few,TRBJ2-4,TRBD1,TRBV28,CASRQDRENIKYF,TGTGCCAGCAGACAGGACAGGGAAAACATTAAGTACTTC
-,TRBJ1-1,TRBD1,TRBV5-8,CASRQGEAFF,TGTGCCAGCAGACAGGGGGAAGCTTTCTTT
many,TRBJ1-2,-,TRBV6-5,CASSYYSQGGGYGYTF,TGTGCCAGCAGTTACTATTCTCAGGGAGGAGGGTATGGCTACACCTTC
many,TRBJ1-1,-,TRBV7-9,CASSLVGGTTEAFF,TGTGCCAGCAGCTTAGTGGGGGGGACTACTGAAGCTTTCTTT
many,TRBJ2-7,-,TRBV4-2,CASSQDEGTAYEQYF,TGTGCCAGCAGCCAAGATGAGGGAACAGCCTACGAGCAGTACTTC
many,TRBJ2-7,TRBD2,TRBV11-2,CASSHTSGREQYF,TGTGCCAGCAGTCATACTAGCGGACGCGAGCAGTACTTC
many,TRBJ2-7,-,TRBV20-1,CSARDRRTYEQYF,TGCAGTGCTAGAGACCGCAGGACCTACGAGCAGTACTTC
many,TRBJ1-2,-,TRBV4-2,CASSHGGERGYTF,TGTGCCAGCAGCCATGGAGGGGAAAGGGGCTACACCTTC
many,TRBJ1-2,-,TRBV5-5,CASSSTGTNGYTF,TGTGCCAGCAGCTCTACAGGGACCAATGGCTACACCTTC
-,TRBJ1-5,-,TRBV6-7,CASSGGRNHPQQF,TGTGCCAGCAGTGGGGGACGGAATCATCCCCAGCAGTTT
-,TRBJ1-5,-,TRBV11-2,CASSLGRGETWQPQHF,TGTGCCAGCAGCTTAGGACGTGGGGAAACTTGGCAGCCCCAGCATTTT
many,TRBJ1-5,-,TRBV2,CASRAGAGHQPQHF,TGTGCCAGCAGGGCCGGGGCAGGACATCAGCCCCAGCATTTT
many,TRBJ1-5,-,TRBV7-9,CASSPEGDQPQHF,TGTGCCAGCAGCCCTGAGGGTGATCAGCCCCAGCATTTT
many,TRBJ2-7,-,TRBV7-2,CASSLVVGNYEQYF,TGTGCCAGCAGCTTAGTTGTGGGGAACTACGAGCAGTACTTC
few,TRBJ2-7,TRBD2,TRBV20-1,CSASIGPTPGTSGWKTYEQYF,TGCAGTGCTAGTATAGGGCCAACTCCGGGGACTAGCGGGTGGAAAACCTACGAGCAGTACTTC
many,TRBJ1-3,-,TRBV9,CASSVGRASGNTIYF,TGTGCCAGCAGCGTAGGCAGGGCTTCTGGAAACACCATATATTTT
-,TRBJ2-2,-,TRBV27,CASSSTGHVGELFF,TGTGCCAGCAGTTCTACAGGCCACGTCGGGGAGCTGTTTTTT
-,TRBJ2-7,-,TRBV7-4,CASSLSYSGEQYF,TGTGCCAGCAGTTTATCGTACTCCGGCGAGCAGTACTTC
many,TRBJ1-2,-,TRBV12-3/TRBV12-4,CASSLRGGGGYTF,TGTGCCAGCAGTTTAAGGGGGGGAGGTGGCTACACCTTC
-,TRBJ2-7,-,TRBV6-1,CASSEAPAESYEQYF,TGTGCCAGCAGTGAAGCGCCAGCGGAGTCTTACGAGCAGTACTTC
-,TRBJ1-1,-,TRBV9,CASNQGGGLGTEAFF,TGTGCCAGCAATCAAGGGGGGGGTCTGGGCACTGAAGCTTTCTTT
few,TRBJ1-5,-,TRBV12-3/TRBV12-4,CASRGLRDQPQHF,TGTGCCAGCAGGGGATTAAGGGATCAGCCCCAGCATTTT
-,TRBJ2-4,-,TRBV24-1,CATSDLQYRERYF,TGTGCCACCAGTGATTTGCAGTACAGGGAGCGGTACTTC
many,TRBJ2-7,-,TRBV29-1,CSVEAGAMPYEQYF,TGCAGCGTTGAGGCGGGCGCGATGCCCTACGAGCAGTACTTC
many,TRBJ2-4,-,TRBV29-1,CSVGPGQGSIKYF,TGCAGCGTTGGCCCCGGGCAGGGGAGCATTAAGTACTTC
many,TRBJ2-7,-,TRBV13,CASSLGYQGVEQYF,TGTGCCAGCAGCTTAGGTTACCAGGGAGTGGAGCAGTACTTC
-,TRBJ1-1,TRBD1,TRBV19,CASGTGGLNTEAFF,TGTGCCAGTGGGACAGGGGGTTTGAACACTGAAGCTTTCTTT
-,TRBJ2-7,-,TRBV15,CATSRDVPYEQYF,TGTGCCACCAGCAGAGATGTCCCCTACGAGCAGTACTTC
many,TRBJ2-7,-,TRBV9,CASSQSVSYEQYF,TGTGCCAGCAGCCAAAGCGTTTCCTACGAGCAGTACTTC
many,TRBJ2-2,-,TRBV30,CAWVPGQKNTGELFF,TGTGCCTGGGTACCGGGACAAAAAAACACCGGGGAGCTGTTTTTT
many,TRBJ2-7,TRBD2,TRBV20-1,CSASRSSGRGHEQYF,TGCAGTGCTAGTCGGTCTAGCGGGAGGGGCCACGAGCAGTACTTC
-,TRBJ1-1,-,TRBV29-1,CSADGTLNTEAFF,TGCAGCGCGGATGGAACGCTGAACACTGAAGCTTTCTTT
-,TRBJ2-7,-,TRBV20-1,CSANLGDEQYF,TGCAGTGCAAATCTCGGGGACGAGCAGTACTTC
many,TRBJ1-5,-,TRBV19,CASSGGRGEPQHF,TGTGCCAGTAGTGGGGGGCGCGGGGAGCCCCAGCATTTT
many,TRBJ2-7,-,TRBV5-1,CASSLEPGVYEQYF,TGCGCCAGCAGCTTGGAACCCGGGGTCTACGAGCAGTACTTC
-,TRBJ1-1,-,TRBV6-5,CASSYKTGHTEAFF,TGTGCCAGCAGTTACAAAACAGGGCACACTGAAGCTTTCTTT
many,TRBJ2-5,-,TRBV11-2,CASSLDHGWETQYF,TGTGCCAGCAGCTTAGATCACGGGTGGGAGACCCAGTACTTC
many,TRBJ2-7,-,TRBV7-2,CASSLGWGGNPREQYF,TGTGCCAGCAGCTTAGGGTGGGGCGGGAACCCTCGCGAGCAGTACTTC
many,TRBJ1-1,-,TRBV20-1,CSARNTGGYGYTEAFF,TGCAGTGCTAGAAATACGGGGGGTTATGGGTACACTGAAGCTTTCTTT
many,TRBJ2-7,-,TRBV7-9,CASSLEQGTYEQYF,TGTGCCAGCAGCTTAGAACAGGGCACCTACGAGCAGTACTTC
many,TRBJ2-7,-,TRBV15,CATSRDGRQGGEQYF,TGTGCCACCAGCAGAGATGGTCGGCAGGGGGGCGAGCAGTACTTC
many,TRBJ2-7,TRBD2,TRBV20-1,CSARPGLAYEQYF,TGCAGTGCTAGACCGGGACTAGCTTACGAGCAGTACTTC
few,TRBJ1-2,TRBD1,TRBV19,CASSKQGAPNYGYTF,TGTGCCAGTAGTAAGCAGGGGGCCCCCAACTATGGCTACACCTTC
-,TRBJ1-5,-,TRBV6-1,CASSESGPYPQYQPQHF,TGTGCCAGCAGTGAAAGTGGTCCTTATCCCCAATATCAGCCCCAGCATTTT
many,TRBJ2-7,-,TRBV18,CASSPRGQGLDEQYF,TGTGCCAGCTCACCACGAGGGCAGGGCCTGGACGAGCAGTACTTC
many,TRBJ1-5,-,TRBV19,CASSSLTGRADYQPQHF,TGTGCCAGTAGTAGCCTTACAGGACGGGCAGATTATCAGCCCCAGCATTTT
-,TRBJ1-1,-,TRBV6-5,CASSYSVESYTEAFF,TGTGCCAGCAGTTACTCGGTCGAAAGTTACACTGAAGCTTTCTTT
-,TRBJ2-7,-,TRBV4-3,CASSQISGRREQYF,TGCGCCAGCAGCCAAATCTCGGGGAGGCGTGAGCAGTACTTC
-,TRBJ2-5,TRBD2,TRBV20-1,CSAVGLAGPGTQYF,TGCAGTGCTGTAGGACTAGCGGGTCCGGGGACCCAGTACTTC
many,TRBJ1-1,-,TRBV30,CAWCAGSGTEAFF,TGTGCCTGGTGTGCGGGGTCAGGAACTGAAGCTTTCTTT
-,TRBJ2-7,-,TRBV29-1,CSVEGPNYEQYF,TGCAGCGTTGAAGGCCCTAACTACGAGCAGTACTTC